This note documents a single TCR beta chain sequence. Its cognate antigen is unknown. V was clipped by 2 bases and J by 0 bases, with 0 bases between them. The germline V gene encodes CDR1 LGHDT and CDR2 YNNKEL (reference sequence). The CDR3 consists of 12 residues. Produced via immunoSEQ multiplex PCR; TCRdb's table is partial and in-frame only. The table has some 180,000 clones, approximately 92% seen once. This sample stems from a study of T cell responses to AZD1222 COVID-19 vaccine. Study-level points and caveats: Repertoires in all cases were sampled only once the peak T cell response had passed. Of spike-specific TCRs, nearly half reportedly target regions left unmutated in variants. Across spike, vaccine-associated CD4 TCRs were found, dominant at 160-218 and 743-854. Seropositive at baseline were only a handful of AZD1222 recipients.

Sequencing was performed on peripheral blood, taken 28 days after the second dose of the MenACWY control vaccine. The clonotype originates from an adult who received the MenACWY meningococcal vaccine as a control. The chain couples TRBV3-1 (or the pseudogene TRBV3-2) to TRBJ2-3; D is undetermined. In nucleotides, the CDR3 is TGTGCCAGCAGCCAAAGCACAGATACGCAGTATTTT. The encoded protein is CASSQSTDTQYF.